This T cell receptor (beta chain) is from a study of type 1 regulatory T cells. Study context: T-allo10 is a Tr1-enriched, alloantigen-specific CD4 T cell product made in vitro.

Looked up from germline, CDR1 is MDHEN and CDR2 is SYDVKM. CDR3 length: 12 amino acids. V shed 4 bases and J shed 7 bases, with 11 bases lying between them. Via MiXCR, TCRdb re-called the reads, giving one row per CDR3 protein. In the table there are approximately 100,000 distinct CDR3 sequences, 30% to 35% of which are singletons. The sample comprised CD4+ T cells, either the whole sample or a sorted fraction (not recorded which). This clonotype originated in a human donor in good health. The J gene is TRBJ2-7, the V gene TRBV28, with D perhaps matching TRBD2 (5 bases). CDR3 region: CASSSSRGEQYF. In nucleotides, the CDR3 is TGTGCCAGCAGTTCGAGTCGGGGAGAGCAGTACTTC. Supplemented by reference TRBV28 and TRBJ2-7, the full variable domain reads DVKVTQSSRYLVKRTGEKVFLECVQDMDHENMFWYRQDPGLGLRLIYFSYDVKMKEKGDIPEGYSVSREKKERFSLILESASTNQTSMYLCASSSSRGEQYFGPGTRLTVT.